This T cell receptor beta chain stems from a study of early stage breast cancer tumors. Turning to the study itself: Each sample averaged approximately 9.8-fold read coverage. Study outcomes and limitations: Bulk DNA sequencing of unsorted cells missed chain pairing and markers. Compared with adjacent normal breast tissue, tumors showed around 2.7-fold greater T cell density and higher clonality.

Some clones are missing from TCRdb's copy, which holds only in-frame ones; the method was immunoSEQ multiplex PCR. The sample includes about 69,000 clones, approximately 84% seen only once; the top ten take about 4.8%. V shed 5 bases and J shed 0 bases, with 10 bases lying between them. Germline CDR1 reads WSHSY; CDR2 reads SAAADI. CDR3 length equals 14 residues. Concerning this clone itself: The target antigen is unknown.

Sample: blood. The source of this sequence is a person aged 35-49 years with breast cancer. The gene calls are TRBV10-2 and TRBJ2-5; the D gene could be TRBD1 or TRBD2 (5 bases each). CDR3 residues: CASSTGTDQETQYF. In DNA, the CDR3 is TGCGCCAGCAGTACCGGGACGGACCAAGAGACCCAGTACTTC.